The sequence of this TCR beta chain was determined in a study of blood T cells in healthy people across ages. Roughly 10 milliliters of peripheral blood were drawn from each donor into EDTA-treated tubes. This clonotype has only a few counts. No antigen is known for it. Overall study results and limits: One million T cells yielded diversity estimates that were considered underestimates.

Through a sample-barcoded 5' primer and a J-beta primer mix, a second PCR was run for about 6 to 12 cycles. Each cDNA molecule was tagged by a template-switch adaptor that had 12 random nucleotides. TCRdb analysed the 5' RACE reads with MiXCR anew, one entry per CDR3 protein. The table has approximately 800,000 distinct CDR3 sequences, around 62% seen once. V shed 6 bases, J shed 4 bases, and the junction held 5 bases outside the gene matches. This CDR3 spans 14 amino acids. The germline gives CDR1 MNHEY, CDR2 SVGAGI. Sequenced input: blood. This TCR was recovered from a man aged 25-40 years in good health. This sequence joins TRBV6-5 and TRBJ2-5; 10 nucleotides agree with TRBD1. CDR3 amino acids: CASREDRGLETQYF. Here the CDR3 DNA reads TGTGCCAGCAGGGAAGACAGGGGGCTAGAGACCCAGTACTTC.